These T cell receptor beta chains were read from a single sample in a study of T-cell reconstitution after alpha-beta-depleted transplantation in children. MiXCR, run by TCRdb on the PCR reads, gives a single entry per CDR3 protein. Altogether 90,000 to 120,000 distinct CDR3 sequences are present, 5.5% to 6.5% being singletons, with the ten largest covering roughly 25%. This material consisted of PBMCs, mostly from graft donor cells, taken 360 days after TCRalphabeta/CD19-depleted stem cell transplant. These receptors were taken from a male patient between 2 and 15 years old who had a stem cell transplant for acute lymphoblastic leukemia, so the T cells may come from the graft donor. Both conserved end residues are part of each CDR3. The D gene is left open where the match is weak. Not every row has a clone size; where given, it reads once, few, many or a size class.

v_call	cdr3_length	j_call	clone_size	d_call	cdr3_nt	cdr3_aa
TRBV7-9	15	TRBJ2-1	few	.	TGTGCCAGCAGCCCCCAGCCTAGCTCCTACAATGAGCAGTTCTTC	CASSPQPSSYNEQFF
TRBV12-3/TRBV12-4	15	TRBJ1-6	few	.	TGTGCCAGCAGTCTGAGCTACTCCTATAATTCACCCCTCCACTTT	CASSLSYSYNSPLHF
TRBV5-4	15	TRBJ1-1	.	.	TGTGCCAGCAGCTTGTTGGGGGCGGCGAACACTGAAGCTTTCTTT	CASSLLGAANTEAFF
TRBV11-3	15	TRBJ1-1	.	TRBD1	TGTGCCAGCAGCTCCCCCGACAGGGGAGGGACTGAAGCTTTCTTT	CASSSPDRGGTEAFF
TRBV27	14	TRBJ2-1	.	.	TGTGCCAGCAGTCTTTCGGACCGTCGAAGGGAGCAGTTCTTC	CASSLSDRRREQFF
TRBV7-9	15	TRBJ1-1	many	TRBD1	TGTGCCAGCAGCCCCAGGACAGGGACGGGCACTGAAGCTTTCTTT	CASSPRTGTGTEAFF
TRBV20-1	17	TRBJ2-5	many	TRBD1	TGCAGTGCTACCGGGACAGGGGGCACCGTCAATGGGGAGACCCAGTACTTC	CSATGTGGTVNGETQYF
TRBV7-9	14	TRBJ2-2	few	TRBD1	TGTGCCAGCAAAGAAGGGGGCGCAGGCGGGGAGCTGTTTTTT	CASKEGGAGGELFF
TRBV9	14	TRBJ1-1	many	.	TGTGCCAGCAGCGAGACGGGACACCCCCTTCCAGCTTTCTTT	CASSETGHPLPAFF
TRBV20-1	14	TRBJ2-7	many	.	TGCAGTGCTAGAGATACGGACCGCTCCTACGAGCAGTACTTC	CSARDTDRSYEQYF